This T cell receptor beta chain was obtained from a study of T cells in Graves' hyperthyroidism and ophthalmopathy. This clonotype was observed many times. Amplification of TCR beta CDR3 regions was performed using RNA transcripts as template. HTBI primers drove first-round RT-PCR of the TCR CDR3. TCRdb reanalysed the multiplex PCR reads using MiXCR and keeps one entry per CDR3 protein. Of some 500,000 distinct CDR3 sequences in the sample, approximately 25% are singletons; the top ten hold about 11%. V shed 6 bases, J shed 6 bases, and the junction held 11 bases outside the gene matches. Germline V gene data show CDR1 as PRHDT and CDR2 as FYEKMQ (reference sequence). The CDR3 runs to 15 residues.

Sequences were obtained from blood. The receptor comes from a woman between 25 and 40 years old with Graves' ophthalmopathy. The rearrangement uses TRBV13 and TRBJ2-7; 10 bases match TRBD1. CDR3 residues: CASSPGQGFLSEQYF. The CDR3, as DNA: TGTGCCAGCAGTCCGGGACAGGGGTTTTTATCCGAGCAGTACTTC.